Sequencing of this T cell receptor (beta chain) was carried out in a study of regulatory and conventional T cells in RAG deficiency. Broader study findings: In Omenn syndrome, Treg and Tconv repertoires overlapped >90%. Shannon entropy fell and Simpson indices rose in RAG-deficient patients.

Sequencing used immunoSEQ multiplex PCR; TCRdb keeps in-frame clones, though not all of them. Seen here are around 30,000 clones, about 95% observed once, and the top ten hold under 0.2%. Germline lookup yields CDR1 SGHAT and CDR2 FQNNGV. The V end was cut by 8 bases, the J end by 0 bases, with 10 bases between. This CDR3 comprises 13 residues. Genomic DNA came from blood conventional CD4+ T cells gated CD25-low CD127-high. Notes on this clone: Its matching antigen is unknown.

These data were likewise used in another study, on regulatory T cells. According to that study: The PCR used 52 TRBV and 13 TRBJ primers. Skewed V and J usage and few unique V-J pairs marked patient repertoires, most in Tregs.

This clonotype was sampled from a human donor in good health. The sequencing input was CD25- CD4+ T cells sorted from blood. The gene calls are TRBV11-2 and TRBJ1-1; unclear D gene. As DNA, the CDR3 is TGTGCCAGCTCCCAAGGAGTGAACACTGAAGCTTTCTTT. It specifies CASSQGVNTEAFF.